These 13 T cell receptor beta chains came from one sample sequenced in a study of type 1 regulatory T cells. TCRdb itself ran the reads through MiXCR, one entry per CDR3 protein. The sample yields about 62,000 distinct CDR3 sequences, approximately 60% seen once. Which antigens these TCRs recognize remains unknown. Source material: cultured non-Tr1 T cells, either the whole culture or a sorted T cell fraction (not recorded which). These TCRs come from a human donor in good health.

This clonotype was picked up a small number of times. The genes are TRBV5-1 and TRBJ2-3; no firm D call. Germline V gene lookup returns CDR1 SGHRS and CDR2 YFSETQ. This CDR3 region has 15 residues. Trimming took off 0 bases at V and 2 bases at J, with 10 bases between the two ends. The CDR3 loop is CASSLDRSDTDTQYF. For the CDR3, the DNA is TGCGCCAGCAGCTTGGACCGGTCTGACACAGATACGCAGTATTTT.

As regards this clonotype: An end of the junction does not agree with germline; a read error may underlie this. The V and J genes are TRBV12-3 or TRBV12-4 and TRBJ1-6; D gene ambiguous. The CDR3 extends over 15 amino acids. The CDR3 coding sequence is TGTGCCTGCAGTTTAAGGAGTTTTTATAATTCACCCCTCCACTTT. Amino acid sequence: CACSLRSFYNSPLHF.

This chain joins TRBV5-1 and TRBJ1-1; no clear D. The CDR3 spans 14 residues. V shed 0 bases and J shed 2 bases, with 8 bases lying between them. Looked up from germline, CDR1 is SGHRS and CDR2 is YFSETQ. The CDR3 sequence: CASSLEVGNTEAFF. CDR3 in DNA: TGCGCCAGCAGCTTGGAGGTGGGAAACACTGAAGCTTTCTTT.

V gene TRBV20-1 combines with J gene TRBJ2-7, with D tentatively TRBD1 or TRBD2 (5 bases each). Germline CDR1 reads DFQATT; CDR2 reads SNEGSKA (reference sequence). Between the trimmed V and J ends, which lost 0 bases and 7 bases, there was a span of 10 bases. This CDR3 has 12 amino acids. The CDR3 DNA follows: TGCAGTGCTAGAGATATGGGGGAGGAGCAGTACTTC. Amino acid sequence: CSARDMGEEQYF.

This clonotype was observed a handful of times. This chain links TRBV7-2 with TRBJ1-2; unclear D gene. Germline loops: CDR1 SGHTA, CDR2 FQGNSA. V was trimmed by 5 bases and J by 4 bases, leaving 8 bases between them. CDR3 size: 12 residues. The CDR3 sequence is CASSQTRYGYTF. As DNA, the CDR3 is TGTGCCAGCAGCCAGACACGCTATGGCTACACCTTC.

V gene TRBV10-3 combines with J gene TRBJ1-3, with 8 bases fitting TRBD1. The CDR3 extends over 14 amino acids. Germline values: CDR1 ENHRY, CDR2 SYGVKD. The V segment lost 6 bases and the J segment 0 bases; nucleotides outside the gene matches: 1. Written as DNA, the CDR3 is TGTGCCATCAGCGACAGGGGCTCTGGAAACACCATATATTTT. Its translation: CAISDRGSGNTIYF.

In its sample, this clonotype was seen many times. The V call is TRBV5-1, the J call TRBJ1-1; D is ambiguous. The CDR3 covers 14 residues. V was pared by 6 bases and J by 3 bases, with 15 bases between. The V gene's germline CDR1 is SGHRS and CDR2 YFSETQ. The CDR3 spells CASTWVDGDTEAFF. The CDR3 DNA reads as TGCGCCAGCACCTGGGTGGACGGGGACACTGAAGCTTTCTTT.

The chain has TRBV7-2 and TRBJ1-2, with D tentatively TRBD1 (5 bases). V was trimmed by 5 bases and J by 5 bases, leaving 15 bases between them. The CDR3 has 14 residues. Germline V gene data show CDR1 as SGHTA and CDR2 as FQGNSA. CDR3 sequence: CASSPGGVGYGYTF. Here the CDR3 DNA reads TGTGCCAGCAGCCCGGGGGGGGTAGGGTATGGCTACACCTTC.

V and J are TRBV9 and TRBJ2-4; TRBD2 is a possible D gene (6 bases). V was trimmed by 4 bases and J by 4 bases, leaving 12 bases between them. Germline CDR1 reads SGDLS; CDR2 reads YYNGEE. The CDR3 spans 14 residues. CDR3 bases: TGTGCCAGCAGCTCAGGGACTGGAAAAAACATTCAGTACTTC. It encodes CASSSGTGKNIQYF.

The V and J genes are TRBV7-3 and TRBJ2-3, with 9 bases lining up with TRBD1. The CDR3 contains 15 residues. Germline values: CDR1 SGHTA, CDR2 FQGTGA. Trimming removed 3 bases from V and 4 bases from J; junction bases left unmatched: 5. The CDR3 sequence is CASSFDRGVADTQYF. In nucleotides, the CDR3 is TGTGCCAGCAGCTTTGACAGGGGGGTGGCAGATACGCAGTATTTT.

This chain links TRBV28 with TRBJ1-5; a weak D match, TRBD1 (6 bases). The CDR3 is 15 residues long. CDR1 and CDR2 (germline): MDHEN, SYDVKM. Trimming shortened V by 3 bases and J by 4 bases, and 13 bases separated the two germline ends. The CDR3 is CASSFQPQGNQPQHF. CDR3 sequence (DNA): TGTGCCAGCAGTTTCCAACCACAGGGAAATCAGCCCCAGCATTTT.

The chain is built from TRBV24-1 and TRBJ2-1, with D uncertain. V gave up 3 bases and J gave up 5 bases, with 10 bases separating them. The CDR3 is 14 residues long. The germline gives CDR1 KGHDR, CDR2 SFDVKD. DNA for the CDR3: TGTGCCACCAGTGATCCCGACGGAGACAATGAGCAGTTCTTC. The encoded protein is CATSDPDGDNEQFF.

There are a few counts of this clonotype. The V call is TRBV6-1, the J call TRBJ2-2, with 11 bases fitting TRBD2. Germline V lookup: CDR1 MNHNS, CDR2 SASEGT. The CDR3 loop spans 16 amino acids. The ends lost 3 bases at V and 1 base at J; junction bases unmatched: 1. Here the CDR3 reads CASSDGTSGNTGELFF. CDR3 in DNA: TGTGCCAGCAGTGACGGGACTAGCGGGAACACCGGGGAGCTGTTTTTT.